What follows are 3 T cell receptor beta chains derived from one specimen sequenced in a study of blood T cell repertoires in COVID-19. Clones were read by immunoSEQ multiplex PCR, and TCRdb kept only the in-frame ones, dropping some. Altogether roughly 39,000 clones are present, about 85% being singletons, with the ten largest covering approximately 19%. The sequencing input was peripheral blood. These receptors were collected from a man in his forties or fifties in a cohort sampled during active COVID-19.

The gene calls are TRBV4-3 and TRBJ2-7, with D possibly TRBD1 on 5 matching bases. Germline V gives CDR1 LGHNA, CDR2 YSLEER. V was trimmed by 0 bases and J by 3 bases, leaving 12 bases between them. This CDR3 comprises 15 residues. CDR3 protein: CASSQDIAGFYEQYF. For the CDR3, the DNA is TGCGCCAGCAGCCAAGATATAGCAGGGTTCTACGAGCAGTACTTC.

The chain recombines TRBV4-1 with TRBJ2-7, with TRBD1 matching over 7 bases. The CDR3 covers 14 residues. The germline V gene encodes CDR1 MGHRA and CDR2 YSYEKL. V shed 9 bases and J 0 bases; nucleotides not matched to a gene: 8. The CDR3 DNA reads as TGCGCCAGTTCCTTCCGGGACAGCTCCTACGAGCAGTACTTC. Its protein product is CASSFRDSSYEQYF.

Only a few counts were recorded for this clone. The chain uses TRBV7-9 and TRBJ1-4; D not resolved. This CDR3 has 15 amino acids. V was shortened by 3 bases and J by 6 bases, with 14 bases between the two germline ends. CDR1 and CDR2 (germline): SEHNR, FQNEAQ (reference sequence). The CDR3 DNA follows: TGTGCCAGCAGCTTCCCCTTAGGAGGCGATGAAAAACTGTTTTTT. Translation: CASSFPLGGDEKLFF.